What follows describes a single T cell receptor (beta chain). The germline CDR1 and CDR2 sequences are MNHEY and SVGEGT. J lost 6 bases, V lost 4 bases, and 10 bases had no gene match. This CDR3 comprises 15 residues. Through a sample-barcoded 5' primer and a J-beta primer mix, a second PCR was run for 7 to 11 cycles. TCRdb re-called the 5' RACE reads through MiXCR, storing one row per CDR3 protein. The data hold some 670,000 distinct CDR3 sequences, with 52% observed a single time. This sample is drawn from a study of blood T cells in healthy people across ages. Material: blood. V usage is TRBV6-2 or TRBV6-3 and J usage is TRBJ2-3, with 7 bases aligning to TRBD2. This sequence originates from a woman aged 80 or over in good health. The CDR3 loop is CASSLGGAGPDTQYF. Written as DNA, the CDR3 is TGTGCCAGCAGTTTGGGAGGAGCGGGGCCGGATACGCAGTATTTT.